A single sample gave rise to the 17 T cell receptor beta chains below, sequenced in a study of metastatic and nonmetastatic thyroid tumors. None of the patients had undergone any treatment ahead of thyroid surgery. TCRdb reprocessed the PCR reads via MiXCR. This sample has around 25,000 clones; over 25% occur once, and the top ten carry around 20%. Material for sequencing was blood. These receptors were obtained from a male donor with papillary thyroid cancer or a benign thyroid nodule (not recorded which). Some clones in this sample may be carry-over from other donors' samples.

In its sample, this clone was seen many times. The rearrangement links TRBV29-1 to TRBJ2-6; tentatively, D is TRBD2 (6 bases). The CDR3 consists of 15 residues. Trimming removed 6 bases from V and 0 bases from J, with 12 bases in between. Germline V gives CDR1 SQVTM, CDR2 ANQGSEA. CDR3 nucleotides: TGCAGCGTCGCCGGGACTCACTCTGGGGCCAACGTCCTGACTTTC. It encodes CSVAGTHSGANVLTF.

The rearrangement links TRBV14 to TRBJ1-2; no firm D call. Trimming stripped 1 base from V and 6 bases from J, with 15 bases between. The CDR3 extends over 15 amino acids. Per the germline V gene, CDR1 is SGHDN and CDR2 is FVKESK. In DNA, the CDR3 is TGTGCCAGCAGCCAAGTGGGGAGCGGTTTTCATGGCTACACCTTC. Translated, it gives CASSQVGSGFHGYTF.

The V call is TRBV6-1, the J call TRBJ1-2; perhaps TRBD1 as D (6 bases). Trimming left V 9 bases short and J 0 bases short, with 17 bases between. Germline V gene sequence: CDR1 MNHNS, CDR2 SASEGT. The CDR3 runs to 15 residues. The CDR3 loop reads CARGRPGQANYGYTF. The CDR3 DNA sequence: TGTGCCAGAGGTCGCCCGGGACAAGCTAACTATGGCTACACCTTC.

Remarks on this clone: A read error may produce the germline difference seen at one junction end. This chain joins TRBV11-3 and TRBJ2-2, with D perhaps TRBD1 or TRBD2 (5 bases each). The length of the CDR3 is 15 residues. Germline V gene sequence: CDR1 SGHNT, CDR2 YENEEA. In DNA, the CDR3 is TGTGCCAGCAGCCCGAGAGGGGTGGACACCGTGGAGCTGTTTTTT. As protein: CASSPRGVDTVELFF.

This clone has just a few counts. The gene calls are TRBV6-1 and TRBJ2-7; 9 bases match TRBD1. The germline V gene has CDR1 MNHNS and CDR2 SASEGT. The CDR3 spans 16 residues. V dropped 7 bases and J dropped 0; count of bases not matched to a gene: 10. The CDR3 spells CASTPQGAASSYEQYF. As DNA, the CDR3 is TGTGCCAGCACCCCACAGGGGGCGGCCAGCTCCTACGAGCAGTACTTC.

Concerning this clone itself: Its ends do not fully match the called genes, so a read error is possible. The chain joins TRBV11-1 to TRBJ2-1; D is uncertain. Germline V gives CDR1 SGHAT, CDR2 FQDESV (reference sequence). The CDR3 extends over 16 amino acids. CDR3 sequence: CASILERPLWFDEQFF. In nucleotides, the CDR3 is TGTGCCAGCATCTTAGAAAGACCGCTTTGGTTCGATGAGCAGTTCTTC.

CDR3 DNA sequence: TGTGCCAGCAGCCCAGGACTAGTAAGCGATGAGCAGTTCTTC. This sequence encodes CASSPGLVSDEQFF. V is TRBV7-3 and J is TRBJ2-1, with 7 bases that match TRBD2. The trim removed 5 bases at V and 8 bases at J, leaving 9 bases unmatched. Germline loops: CDR1 SGHTA, CDR2 FQGTGA. The CDR3 consists of 14 residues.

The rearrangement uses TRBV5-1 and TRBJ2-7, with 10 bases fitting TRBD1. This CDR3 contains 15 residues. V was clipped by 0 bases and J by 5 bases; unmatched bases: 5. Germline V gives CDR1 SGHRS, CDR2 YFSETQ. This chain's CDR3 is CASSLAGTGAHEQYF. The CDR3, as DNA: TGCGCCAGCAGCTTGGCCGGGACAGGGGCCCACGAGCAGTACTTC.

This clone was seen more than once but under ten times. This may be a read error, as it is one base from a much larger clone. The same CDR3 arises from other DNA sequences in this sample as well. The chain links TRBV29-1 to TRBJ1-3; D is perhaps TRBD1 (6 bases). Germline V CDR1 and CDR2: SQVTM, ANQGSEA. The CDR3 has 14 amino acids. The CDR3 sequence: CSVDSSGDGNTIYF. Written as DNA, the CDR3 is TGCAGCGTTGATAGCTCAGGGGATGGAAACACCATATACTTT.

This clone was recorded many times. The chain couples TRBV7-9 to TRBJ2-6; D gene uncertain. V lost 1 base to trimming and J lost 2 bases, with 3 bases between them. The CDR3 is made up of 14 amino acids. The germline V gene encodes CDR1 SEHNR and CDR2 FQNEAQ (reference sequence). Here the CDR3 reads CASSLGAGANVLTF. The CDR3 DNA reads TGTGCCAGCAGCTTAGGTGCTGGGGCCAACGTCCTGACTTTC. The full variable domain, with the rest looked up from reference TRBV7-9 and TRBJ2-6, is DTGVSQNPRHKITKRGQNVTFRCDPISEHNRLYWYRQTLGQGPEFLTYFQNEAQLEKSRLLSDRFSAERPKGSFSTLEIQRTEQGDSAMYLCASSLGAGANVLTFGAGSRLTVL.

This clone was observed at least ten times. V and J are TRBV9 and TRBJ1-2, with D uncertain. V was shortened by 0 bases and J by 6 bases, with 9 bases between the two germline ends. Germline CDR1 SGDLS, CDR2 YYNGEE. The CDR3 covers 13 residues. This chain's CDR3 is CASSVEGSDGYTF. CDR3 DNA: TGTGCCAGCAGCGTAGAGGGTTCCGATGGCTACACCTTC.

This clone was detected many times. The rearrangement links TRBV6-5 to TRBJ1-1; maybe TRBD1 (6 bases). The V and J ends lost 2 bases and 0 bases respectively, with 7 bases between them. Germline V gene data show CDR1 as MNHEY and CDR2 as SVGAGI. This CDR3 has 14 residues. Here the CDR3 reads CASSYGGVNTEAFF. The DNA for the CDR3 is TGTGCCAGCAGTTACGGGGGCGTGAACACTGAAGCTTTCTTT.

V gene TRBV6-1 combines with J gene TRBJ2-7, with 10 bases fitting TRBD2. CDR1 and CDR2 (germline): MNHNS, SASEGT. The CDR3 runs to 14 residues. Trimming took 7 bases from V and 10 from J; bases not matched to a gene: 13. CDR3 sequence: CASTGSSGSSDQYF. The DNA of the CDR3 is TGTGCCAGCACGGGGTCTAGCGGGAGTTCCGACCAGTACTTC.

This clone is medium-sized (0.01 to 0.1%) within its sample. V usage is TRBV6-1 and J usage is TRBJ2-6; D gene unclear. CDR3 size: 17 residues. Trimming cost V 7 bases and J 4 bases, with 20 bases left between them. Germline V gene lookup returns CDR1 MNHNS and CDR2 SASEGT. The CDR3 DNA reads as TGTGCCAGCACCCGAGGACGGTCGTCGCCCGGGGCCAACGTCCTGACTTTC. Encoded protein: CASTRGRSSPGANVLTF.

In its sample, this clone was seen many times. CDR3 sequence: CASSIQSQETQYF. The CDR3 region has the DNA TGTGCCAGTAGTATACAAAGTCAAGAGACCCAGTACTTC. This chain connects TRBV19 to TRBJ2-5; D gene unclear. Germline V CDR1 and CDR2: LNHDA, SQIVND (reference sequence). V lost 2 bases, J lost 2 bases, and 6 bases lay in between. The CDR3 is 13 residues long.

This clone was seen ten or more times. The chain couples TRBV2 to TRBJ1-5; D is possibly TRBD1 (6 bases). CDR1 and CDR2 (germline): SNHLY, FYNNEI. V gave up 7 bases and J gave up 7 bases, with 17 bases separating them. This CDR3 has 14 amino acids. The CDR3 here is CASTEWGQGQPQHF. In DNA, the CDR3 is TGTGCCAGCACCGAATGGGGGCAGGGGCAGCCCCAGCATTTT. The whole variable domain, filled in from reference TRBV2 and TRBJ1-5, reads EPEVTQTPSHQVTQMGQEVILRCVPISNHLYFYWYRQILGQKVEFLVSFYNNEISEKSEIFDDQFSVERPDGSNFTLKIRSTKLEDSAMYFCASTEWGQGQPQHFGDGTRLSIL.

This clone was seen more than once but under ten times. This chain connects TRBV6-1 to TRBJ2-7; TRBD1 agrees at 7 bases. This CDR3 comprises 13 residues. The trim removed 8 bases at V and 1 base at J, leaving 5 bases unmatched. The germline V gene has CDR1 MNHNS and CDR2 SASEGT. CDR3 sequence: CASYGTESYEQYF. In DNA, the CDR3 is TGTGCCAGCTACGGGACAGAGTCCTACGAGCAGTACTTC.